The present T cell receptor (beta chain) was sequenced within a study of CD8 T cells in Susac syndrome. Study results and limitations: It was acknowledged in the study that the number of individuals who were included in its TCR sequencing and HLA analysis was relatively small.

V lost 6 bases and J lost 4; bases outside the gene matches: 5. Germline loops: CDR1 SNHLY, CDR2 FYNNEI. CDR3 length: 14 amino acids. The RNA, about 0.45 to 1 ug, was put through reverse transcription using random hexamers. Amplification of TCR beta CDR3 used immunoSEQ multiplex PCR across 54 Vbeta and 13 Jbeta. TCRdb independently ran MiXCR on the immunoSEQ multiplex PCR reads; one entry per CDR3 protein. The sample records 300,000 to 350,000 distinct CDR3 sequences, roughly nine tenths being singletons. A note on this clonotype: Its antigen is still unknown.

This TCR was recovered from a human donor with multiple sclerosis. Sequenced input: CD4+ T cells from PBMCs. The rearrangement joins TRBV2 to TRBJ1-4; 7 bases agree with TRBD1. As DNA, the CDR3 is TGTGCCAGCAGAAACGGACAGGTTAATGAAAAACTGTTTTTT. Protein product: CASRNGQVNEKLFF.